One sample yielded the 15 T cell receptor beta chains listed below, sequenced in a study of OX40 agonist ivuxolimab in advanced cancers. The repertoire was sequenced with immunoSEQ multiplex PCR; TCRdb's copy has only in-frame clones and lacks some. The sample has approximately 54,000 clones, approximately 83% seen once. The specimen was CD4+ or CD8+ T cells sorted from blood, collected in a trial of the OX40 agonist ivuxolimab. These receptor sequences come from an adult with an advanced solid tumor such as melanoma, head and neck, liver or kidney cancer.

V usage is TRBV5-1 and J usage is TRBJ1-2; TRBD1 might be the D (5 bases). The CDR3 is made up of 14 amino acids. Trimming removed 2 bases from V and 3 bases from J, with 11 bases in between. CDR1 is SGHRS and CDR2 is YFSETQ in the germline V gene. The CDR3 DNA is TGCGCCAGCAGCTTACGGGGGGAGGACTATGGCTACACCTTC. Amino acids: CASSLRGEDYGYTF.

The CDR3 DNA follows: TGCAGCGTCAGCGGACAGGGGAATCAGCCCCAGCATTTT. As protein: CSVSGQGNQPQHF. V gene TRBV29-1 combines with J gene TRBJ1-5; 9 bases are shared with TRBD1. The CDR3 spans 13 residues. J gave up 4 bases and V 6 bases, and 4 bases lay outside the gene matches. Germline-derived CDR1 and CDR2 are SQVTM and ANQGSEA.

This clone was seen only once. This chain links TRBV7-2 with TRBJ2-1, with 7 positions matching TRBD1. CDR3 size: 15 residues. From germline, CDR1 is SGHTA and CDR2 FQGNSA. After removal of 5 bases from V and 7 bases from J, the junction contained 11 bases not matched to a gene. This CDR3 is CASSPQPGQRNEQFF. The CDR3 DNA follows: TGTGCCAGCAGCCCTCAACCGGGACAGAGAAATGAGCAGTTCTTC.

The CDR3 coding sequence is TGTGCCAGCAGCTATCGGGGGGCTGGGGACGAGCAGTACTTC. It is translated as CASSYRGAGDEQYF. The rearrangement joins TRBV7-2 to TRBJ2-7, with D perhaps TRBD2 (7 bases). CDR1 and CDR2 (germline): SGHTA, FQGNSA. V lost 4 bases, J lost 5 bases, and 15 bases lay in between. The CDR3 totals 14 residues.

Here the CDR3 DNA reads TGTGCCATCAGTGAGTCGATCAGGGTGGACGAGCAGTACTTC. Translation: CAISESIRVDEQYF. The rearrangement uses TRBV10-3 and TRBJ2-7; weak D call: TRBD1 (5 bases). From germline, CDR1 is ENHRY and CDR2 SYGVKD. V was clipped by 0 bases and J by 5 bases, with 11 bases between them. The CDR3 runs 14 residues.

The genes are TRBV19 and TRBJ1-5; no clear D gene. Germline CDR1 and CDR2: LNHDA and SQIVND (reference sequence). The ends were cut back, 4 bases at V and 0 bases at J, with 10 bases in the middle. This CDR3 region has 15 residues. CDR3 bases: TGTGCCAGTAGTAAAGGAGGGCTTAGCAATCAGCCCCAGCATTTT. Its translation is CASSKGGLSNQPQHF.

The rearrangement joins TRBV5-4 to TRBJ2-1; 9 bases line up with TRBD1. Germline V gene lookup returns CDR1 SGHNT and CDR2 YYREEE (reference sequence). Unmatched junction bases numbered 5, after V lost 4 bases and J lost 6 bases. This CDR3 has 14 amino acids. The CDR3 DNA reads as TGTGCCAGCAGCGCGGGACAGGGATCCAATGAGCAGTTCTTC. Protein product: CASSAGQGSNEQFF.

This clone was found once. The chain employs TRBV7-9 and TRBJ2-5; D is uncertain. Per the germline V gene, CDR1 is SEHNR and CDR2 is FQNEAQ (reference sequence). CDR3 length: 14 residues. The V and J ends lost 5 bases and 0 bases respectively, with 10 bases between them. The CDR3, as DNA: TGTGCCAGCAGCCAAGAAACCTACCAAGAGACCCAGTACTTC. Its translation is CASSQETYQETQYF.

V gene TRBV9 combines with J gene TRBJ2-3; D not certain. Trimming took off 4 bases at V and 2 bases at J, with 14 bases between the two ends. CDR1 and CDR2 (germline): SGDLS, YYNGEE. There are 15 residues in the CDR3. The CDR3 DNA reads as TGTGCCAGCAGCCTCTCTCCGAGACCCACAGATACGCAGTATTTT. This sequence encodes CASSLSPRPTDTQYF. The full variable domain, with the rest looked up from reference TRBV9 and TRBJ2-3, is DSGVTQTPKHLITATGQRVTLRCSPRSGDLSVYWYQQSLDQGLQFLIQYYNGEERAKGNILERFSAQQFPDLHSELNLSSLELGDSALYFCASSLSPRPTDTQYFGPGTRLTVL.

The V and J genes are TRBV4-2 and TRBJ1-5, with D tentatively TRBD1 (5 bases). Trimming cost V 0 bases and J 7 bases, with 13 bases left between them. The germline V gene encodes CDR1 LGHNA and CDR2 YNFKEQ. The CDR3 has 15 amino acids. The CDR3 DNA reads TGTGCCAGCAGCCAAGATGGAGGGGCAGGGCAGCCCCAGCATTTT. It encodes CASSQDGGAGQPQHF.

This rearrangement joins TRBV7-2 to TRBJ1-6; D possibly corresponds to TRBD1 (5 bases). With 1 base removed from V and 7 bases from J, the gap between germline ends came to 14 bases. The germline V gene has CDR1 SGHTA and CDR2 FQGNSA. The CDR3 spans 16 residues. The CDR3 protein is CASSLGPGTMNSPLHF. CDR3 sequence (DNA): TGTGCCAGCAGCTTAGGTCCAGGGACCATGAATTCACCCCTCCACTTT.

Only a few counts were recorded for this clone. V usage is TRBV2 and J usage is TRBJ1-2, with a tentative D call TRBD1 (5 bases). This CDR3 region has 12 residues. Trimming took off 5 bases at V and 1 base at J, with 5 bases between the two ends. In germline, CDR1 is SNHLY, CDR2 FYNNEI. The CDR3: CASSQGNYGYTF. The DNA for the CDR3 is TGTGCCAGCAGTCAGGGTAACTATGGCTACACCTTC.

This clone was recorded only once. The rearrangement uses TRBV7-3 and TRBJ2-7; D possibly corresponds to TRBD1 (5 bases). The germline V gene has CDR1 SGHTA and CDR2 FQGTGA. V was clipped by 2 bases and J by 4 bases, with 12 bases between them. The length of the CDR3 is 14 residues. The CDR3 bases are TGTGCCAGCAGCTTAGGTACAGGCCCTTACGAGCAGTACTTC. Encoded protein: CASSLGTGPYEQYF.

The gene calls are TRBV6-5 and TRBJ1-1, with a weak D call TRBD1 (5 bases). In germline, CDR1 is MNHEY, CDR2 SVGAGI. The CDR3 has 12 amino acids. CDR3 residues: CATKGRDTEAFF. For the CDR3, the DNA is TGTGCAACGAAGGGGCGAGACACTGAAGCTTTCTTT.

The chain recombines TRBV7-9 with TRBJ1-2, with D perhaps matching TRBD1 (6 bases). V shed 5 bases and J shed 5 bases, with 12 bases lying between them. Germline values: CDR1 SEHNR, CDR2 FQNEAQ (reference sequence). The CDR3 sequence is 13 residues long. This chain's CDR3 is CASSEQGRYGYTF. For the CDR3, the DNA is TGTGCCAGCAGCGAACAGGGAAGGTATGGCTACACCTTC.